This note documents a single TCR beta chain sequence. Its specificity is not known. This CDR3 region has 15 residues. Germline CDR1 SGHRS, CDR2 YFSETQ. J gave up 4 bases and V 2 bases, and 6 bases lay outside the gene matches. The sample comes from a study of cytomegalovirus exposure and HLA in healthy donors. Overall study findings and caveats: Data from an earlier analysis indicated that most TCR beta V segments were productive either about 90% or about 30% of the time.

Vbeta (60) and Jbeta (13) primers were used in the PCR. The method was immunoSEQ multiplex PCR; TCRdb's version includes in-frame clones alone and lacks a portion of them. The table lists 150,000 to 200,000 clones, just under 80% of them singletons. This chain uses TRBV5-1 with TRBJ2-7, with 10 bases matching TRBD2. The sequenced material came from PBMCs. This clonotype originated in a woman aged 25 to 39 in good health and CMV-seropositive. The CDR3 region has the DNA TGCGCCAGCAGCTTCTCCGGGACTAGCGTTTACGAGCAGTACTTC. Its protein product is CASSFSGTSVYEQYF. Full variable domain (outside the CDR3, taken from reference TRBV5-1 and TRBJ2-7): KAGVTQTPRYLIKTRGQQVTLSCSPISGHRSVSWYQQTPGQGLQFLFEYFSETQRNKGNFPGRFSGRQFSNSRSEMNVSTLELGDSALYLCASSFSGTSVYEQYFGPGTRLTVT.